The T cell receptor (beta chain) under discussion was sequenced for a study of T cells in Graves' hyperthyroidism and ophthalmopathy. Authors of the study amplified TCR beta CDR3 regions from RNA transcripts. The HTBI primer set served for first-round RT-PCR of the TCR CDR3. TCRdb used MiXCR to reprocess the multiplex PCR reads, holding one entry per CDR3 protein. Of hundreds of thousands of distinct CDR3 sequences listed, about a sixth are singletons. Whole-study results and caveats: Through a model of 13 V-J features, ophthalmopathy was separated from stable hyperthyroidism.

Used for diagnoses were clinical symptoms, serum thyroxine and TRAb, thyroid ultrasound and orbital computed tomography. Isolation of PBMCs was performed on 8.5 to 10 ml fresh peripheral blood. The J segment lost 5 bases and the V segment lost 0 bases, leaving 7 bases of the junction unmatched. The germline gives CDR1 SGHRS, CDR2 YFSETQ. The CDR3 covers 17 residues. This clonotype was recorded many times. As yet, its antigen is unknown. Sequenced: blood. The genes are TRBV5-1 and TRBJ2-1; 11 bases align to TRBD2. The receptor was derived from a woman aged 18-29 years with Graves' ophthalmopathy. CDR3 protein: CASSLAVASGGHNEQFF. As DNA, the CDR3 is TGCGCCAGCAGCTTGGCTGTAGCTAGCGGGGGGCACAATGAGCAGTTCTTC.